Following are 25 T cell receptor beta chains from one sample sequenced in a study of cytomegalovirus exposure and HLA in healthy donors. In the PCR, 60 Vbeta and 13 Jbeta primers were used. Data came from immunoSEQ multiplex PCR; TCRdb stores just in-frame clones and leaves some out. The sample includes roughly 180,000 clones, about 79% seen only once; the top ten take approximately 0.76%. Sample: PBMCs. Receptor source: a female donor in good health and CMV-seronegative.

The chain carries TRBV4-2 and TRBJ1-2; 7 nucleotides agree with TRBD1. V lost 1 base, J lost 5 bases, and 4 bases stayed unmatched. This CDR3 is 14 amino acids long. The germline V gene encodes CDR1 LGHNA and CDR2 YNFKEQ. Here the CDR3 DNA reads TGTGCCAGCAGCCAAGTTAGACAGGGTTATGGCTACACCTTC. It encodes CASSQVRQGYGYTF.

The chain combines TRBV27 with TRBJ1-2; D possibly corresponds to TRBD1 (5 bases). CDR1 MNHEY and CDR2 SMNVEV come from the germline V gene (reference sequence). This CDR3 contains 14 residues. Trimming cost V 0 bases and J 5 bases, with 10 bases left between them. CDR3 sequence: CASSLSPGSYGYTF. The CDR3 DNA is TGTGCCAGCAGTTTATCCCCAGGGTCTTATGGCTACACCTTC.

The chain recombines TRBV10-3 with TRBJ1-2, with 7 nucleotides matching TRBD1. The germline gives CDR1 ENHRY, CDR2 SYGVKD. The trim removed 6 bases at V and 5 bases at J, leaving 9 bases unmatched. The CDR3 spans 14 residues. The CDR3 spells CAISKTGTAYGYTF. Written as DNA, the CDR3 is TGTGCCATCAGCAAAACCGGGACAGCATATGGCTACACCTTC.

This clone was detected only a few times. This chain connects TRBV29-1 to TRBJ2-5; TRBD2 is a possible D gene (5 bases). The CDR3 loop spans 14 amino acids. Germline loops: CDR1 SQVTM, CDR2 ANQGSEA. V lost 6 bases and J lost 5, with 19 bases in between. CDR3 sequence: CSVGHGDTRETQYF. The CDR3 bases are TGCAGCGTCGGCCACGGGGATACGAGGGAGACCCAGTACTTC.

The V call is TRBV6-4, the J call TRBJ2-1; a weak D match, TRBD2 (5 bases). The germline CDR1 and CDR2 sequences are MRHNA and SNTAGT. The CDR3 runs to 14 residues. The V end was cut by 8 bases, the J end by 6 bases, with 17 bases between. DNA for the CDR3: TGTGCCAGCCAGAGAATGAGCGGCCTCAATGAGCAGTTCTTC. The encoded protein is CASQRMSGLNEQFF.

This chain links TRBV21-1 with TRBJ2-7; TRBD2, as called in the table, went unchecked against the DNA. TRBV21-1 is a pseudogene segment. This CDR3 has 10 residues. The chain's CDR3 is CASRSYEQYF. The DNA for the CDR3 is TGTGCCAGCAGATCGTACGAGCAGTACTTC.

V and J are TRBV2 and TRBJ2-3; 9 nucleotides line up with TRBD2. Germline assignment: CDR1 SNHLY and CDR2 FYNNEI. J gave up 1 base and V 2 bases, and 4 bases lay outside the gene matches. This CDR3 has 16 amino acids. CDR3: CASSERAGGRTDTQYF. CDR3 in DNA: TGTGCCAGCAGTGAAAGAGCGGGAGGCCGCACAGATACGCAGTATTTT.

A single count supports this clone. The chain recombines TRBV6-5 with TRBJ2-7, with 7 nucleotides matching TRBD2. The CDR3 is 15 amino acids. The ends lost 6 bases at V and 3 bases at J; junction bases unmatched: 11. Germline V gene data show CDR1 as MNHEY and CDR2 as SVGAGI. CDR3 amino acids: CASRRGSTTSYEQYF. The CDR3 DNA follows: TGTGCCAGCAGGCGGGGGAGCACCACAAGCTACGAGCAGTACTTC.

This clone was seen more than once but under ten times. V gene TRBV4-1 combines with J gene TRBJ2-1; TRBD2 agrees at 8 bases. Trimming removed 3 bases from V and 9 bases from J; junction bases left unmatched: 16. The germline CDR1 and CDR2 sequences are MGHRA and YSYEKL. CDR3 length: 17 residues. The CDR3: CASSQGERERGLGEQFF. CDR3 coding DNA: TGCGCCAGCAGCCAGGGAGAGCGGGAGAGGGGTCTGGGTGAGCAGTTCTTC.

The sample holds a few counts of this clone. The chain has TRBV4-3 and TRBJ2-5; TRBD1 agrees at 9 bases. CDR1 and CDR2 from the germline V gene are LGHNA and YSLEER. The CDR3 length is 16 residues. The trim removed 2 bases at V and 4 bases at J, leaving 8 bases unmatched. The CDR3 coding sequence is TGCGCCAGCAGCCAAAACAACAGGGGGCAGGTAGAGACCCAGTACTTC. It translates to CASSQNNRGQVETQYF.

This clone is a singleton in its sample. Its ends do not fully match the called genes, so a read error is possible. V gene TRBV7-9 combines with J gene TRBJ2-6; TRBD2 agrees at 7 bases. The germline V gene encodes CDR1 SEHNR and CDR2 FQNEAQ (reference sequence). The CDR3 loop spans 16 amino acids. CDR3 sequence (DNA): TGTGCCAGCAGCATCCTCGGGAGGTCTGGGGCCAACGGCCTGACTTTC. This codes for CASSILGRSGANGLTF.

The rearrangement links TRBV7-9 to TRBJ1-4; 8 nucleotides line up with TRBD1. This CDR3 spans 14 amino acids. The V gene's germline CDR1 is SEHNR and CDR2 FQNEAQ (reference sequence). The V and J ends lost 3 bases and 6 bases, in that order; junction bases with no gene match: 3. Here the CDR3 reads CASSFTGGDEKLFF. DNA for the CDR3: TGTGCCAGCAGCTTTACAGGGGGTGATGAAAAACTGTTTTTT.

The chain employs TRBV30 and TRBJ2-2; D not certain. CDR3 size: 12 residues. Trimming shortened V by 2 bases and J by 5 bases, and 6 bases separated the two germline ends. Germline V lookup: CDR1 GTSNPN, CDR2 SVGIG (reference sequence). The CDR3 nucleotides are TGTGCCTGGAGTAGAGAAACCGGGGAGCTGTTTTTT. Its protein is CAWSRETGELFF.

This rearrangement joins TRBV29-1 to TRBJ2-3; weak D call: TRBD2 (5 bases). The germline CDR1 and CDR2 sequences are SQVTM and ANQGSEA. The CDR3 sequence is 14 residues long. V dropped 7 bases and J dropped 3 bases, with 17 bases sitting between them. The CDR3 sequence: CSGKDSWMTDTQYF. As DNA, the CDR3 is TGCAGCGGCAAGGACTCGTGGATGACAGATACGCAGTATTTT.

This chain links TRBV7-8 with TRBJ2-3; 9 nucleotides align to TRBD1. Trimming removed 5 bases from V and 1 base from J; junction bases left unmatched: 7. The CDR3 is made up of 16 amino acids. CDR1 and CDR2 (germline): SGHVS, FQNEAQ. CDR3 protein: CASSPRRDRGTDTQYF. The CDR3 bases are TGTGCCAGCAGCCCTAGGAGGGACAGGGGCACAGATACGCAGTATTTT.

Here the CDR3 reads CASSALDRSQPQHF. The CDR3 DNA sequence: TGTGCCAGCAGTGCGCTAGACCGCAGTCAGCCCCAGCATTTT. J is TRBJ1-5 and V is TRBV6-1; D is unresolved. The length of the CDR3 is 14 residues. Deletions cut 4 bases from V and 6 bases from J, with 13 bases between. Per germline, CDR1 MNHNS and CDR2 SASEGT.

The DNA for the CDR3 is TGTGCCAGCAGTTACGGACTACACCAAGAGACCCAGTACTTC. Encoded protein: CASSYGLHQETQYF. The chain links TRBV27 to TRBJ2-5; D possibly corresponds to TRBD2 (6 bases). V was clipped by 4 bases and J by 0 bases, with 9 bases between them. The CDR3 covers 14 residues. The V gene's germline CDR1 is MNHEY and CDR2 SMNVEV (reference sequence).

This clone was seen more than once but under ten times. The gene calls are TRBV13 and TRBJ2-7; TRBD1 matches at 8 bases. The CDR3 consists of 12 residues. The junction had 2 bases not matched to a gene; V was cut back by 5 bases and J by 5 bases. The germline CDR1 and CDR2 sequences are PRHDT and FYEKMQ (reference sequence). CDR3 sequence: CASSVTGDEQYF. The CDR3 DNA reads TGTGCCAGCAGCGTGACAGGGGACGAGCAGTACTTC.

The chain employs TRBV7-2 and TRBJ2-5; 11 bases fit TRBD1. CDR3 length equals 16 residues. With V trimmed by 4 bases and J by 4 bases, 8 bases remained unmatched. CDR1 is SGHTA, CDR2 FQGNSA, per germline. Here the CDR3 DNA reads TGTGCCAGCAGCTCTAGGACAGGGGGCGTACGAGAGACCCAGTACTTC. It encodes CASSSRTGGVRETQYF.

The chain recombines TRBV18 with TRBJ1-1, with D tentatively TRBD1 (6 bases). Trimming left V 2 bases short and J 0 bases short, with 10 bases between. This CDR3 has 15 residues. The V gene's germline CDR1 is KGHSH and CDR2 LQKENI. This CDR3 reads CASSPNHRVNTEAFF. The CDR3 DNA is TGTGCCAGCTCACCAAATCACAGGGTGAACACTGAAGCTTTCTTT.

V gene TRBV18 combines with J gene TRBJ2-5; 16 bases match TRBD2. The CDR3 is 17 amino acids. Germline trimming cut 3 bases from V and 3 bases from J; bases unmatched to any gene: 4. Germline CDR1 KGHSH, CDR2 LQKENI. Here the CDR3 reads CASSPGLAGGRKETQYF. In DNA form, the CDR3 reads TGTGCCAGCTCACCGGGACTAGCGGGGGGGAGGAAAGAGACCCAGTACTTC.

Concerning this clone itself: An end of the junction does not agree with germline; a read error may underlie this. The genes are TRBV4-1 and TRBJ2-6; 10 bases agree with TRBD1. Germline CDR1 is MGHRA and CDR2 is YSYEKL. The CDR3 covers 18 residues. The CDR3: CASSPRQGAISGANGLTF. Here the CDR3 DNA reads TGCGCCAGCAGCCCGCGACAGGGGGCGATTTCCGGGGCCAACGGCCTGACTTTC.

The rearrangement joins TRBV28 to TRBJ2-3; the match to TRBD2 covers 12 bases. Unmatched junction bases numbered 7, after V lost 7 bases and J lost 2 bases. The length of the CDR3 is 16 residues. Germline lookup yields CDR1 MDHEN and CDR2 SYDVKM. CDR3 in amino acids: CASIPLAGGDTDTQYF. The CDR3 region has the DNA TGTGCCAGCATCCCCCTAGCGGGAGGGGACACAGATACGCAGTATTTT.

For the CDR3, the DNA is TGTGCCAGCAGACAAGCGGGGACGAACACCGGGGAGCTGTTTTTT. Its protein is CASRQAGTNTGELFF. This chain uses TRBV2 with TRBJ2-2; 7 nucleotides align to TRBD2. Looked up from germline, CDR1 is SNHLY and CDR2 is FYNNEI. The CDR3 is 15 amino acids. Losses at the gene ends were 6 bases for V and 0 bases for J; bases not matched to a gene: 4. Combining the CDR3 with reference TRBV2 and TRBJ2-2 gives the whole variable domain EPEVTQTPSHQVTQMGQEVILRCVPISNHLYFYWYRQILGQKVEFLVSFYNNEISEKSEIFDDQFSVERPDGSNFTLKIRSTKLEDSAMYFCASRQAGTNTGELFFGEGSRLTVL.

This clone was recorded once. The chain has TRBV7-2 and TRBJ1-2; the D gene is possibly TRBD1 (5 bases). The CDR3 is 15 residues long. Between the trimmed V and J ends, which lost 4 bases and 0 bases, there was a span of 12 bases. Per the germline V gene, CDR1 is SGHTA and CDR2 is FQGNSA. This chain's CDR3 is CASSSQVTSNYGYTF. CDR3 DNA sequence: TGTGCCAGCAGCTCACAGGTCACCTCTAACTATGGCTACACCTTC.